The clone carrying this T cell receptor beta chain has a count of ten or more. What it recognizes is unknown. This CDR3 comprises 15 residues. CDR1 and CDR2 (germline): SGHTA, FQGTGA. V shed 1 base, J shed 9 bases, and the junction held 9 bases outside the gene matches. The data stem from a study of T-cell reconstitution after alpha-beta-depleted transplantation in children. General study findings and limits: Surviving recipient T cells and thymic progenitors underlay high day-60 TCRbeta diversity in some patients.

Unique molecular identifiers were incorporated during preparation of the TCRbeta library. TCRdb re-derived calls from the PCR reads in MiXCR, one entry per CDR3 protein. The sample shows about 70,000 distinct CDR3 sequences, 9.5% to 13% of them seen only once. The TCR sequence derives from a boy younger than 18 with acute myeloid leukemia, due to receive a stem cell transplant. The genes are TRBV7-3 and TRBJ2-1; 7 bases align to TRBD2. This specimen consisted of PBMCs, obtained before TCRalphabeta/CD19-depleted stem cell transplant. As DNA, the CDR3 is TGTGCCAGCAGCTTAATAGACCTGCCGGGGGGTGAGCAGTTCTTC. Translation: CASSLIDLPGGEQFF.